The sequence of this T cell receptor (beta chain) was determined in a study of cytomegalovirus exposure and HLA in healthy donors (TCRdb year 2017). In terms of the full investigation: In an earlier analysis of 587 of the donors, around 300 Gb of sequence data and approximately 120 million unique TCR beta sequences from about 190 million T cells were reported. An early release covering about 600 HLA-typed donors comprised around 300 gigabases of sequencing data and about 90 million unique TCR sequences. Among the approximately 400 genotyped donors, more than 70% belonged to the genetic ancestry cluster associated with self-reported Caucasian donors. The study aimed to test whether cataloging public T cell receptors could reveal signatures of past pathogen exposure. The T cell repertoires of several hundred subjects were profiled by immunosequencing and related to cytomegalovirus serostatus. A separate validation cohort of roughly 110 different subjects was used in addition to the approximately 640-subject first cohort. To predict cytomegalovirus infection status, the study brought together high-throughput TCR immunosequencing, statistical association of individual TCRs with disease status, and machine learning. In a later analysis, previously published TCR beta repertoires from 550 to 700 donors were re-analyzed and high-resolution HLA genotyping was added so that TCR occurrence patterns could be studied. Rather than drawing on any new phenotypic data, the later analysis identified candidate immune exposures from TCR beta sequences and the way those sequences occurred across donors. To decide whether each TCR beta V gene segment behaved as functional or pseudogenic, an earlier analysis of fewer than 750 of the donors relied on high-throughput TCR beta sequencing. Donor age, sex, ethnicity and CMV serostatus were compiled together with the repertoire data. Genome-wide SNP genotypes for about 55% of the roughly 670 donors were used in a later genetic analysis, which treated that subset as a discovery cohort. Every discovery cohort repertoire had been produced on one sequencing platform. HLA typing covered class I and class II loci at four-digit resolution. The number of typed donors differed by locus: about 620-640 for A, B, C, DRB1 and DQB1; some 540 for DQA1; 600 to 610 for DPA1; and 400 to 480 for DPB1. Four to six DR-DQ haplotypes were handled as single units for association and clustering because linkage in the cohort was strong. Among roughly 400 genotyped donors of the cohort, an average of around 240,000 unique TCR beta nucleotide sequences were sequenced per donor, around 20% of them non-productive.

Results the study describes overall, beyond this receptor: When HLA alleles, especially DR and DQ, strongly co-occurred, attributing TCR associations to individual alleles was difficult. Compared with the 666-donor mean, donors in an Asian-associated ancestry cluster had fewer N-insertions in productive TCRs, according to a later genetic analysis. Roughly uniform sequencing depth across donors was assumed in presence/absence analyses, although this assumption may not hold. Immune exposure information for the cohort was limited to CMV serostatus. An association between a missense DCLRE1C variant and V-gene and J-gene trimming of TCR beta chains was found in a later genetic analysis and replicated in an independent cohort. A further reported finding was that TCR beta sequences accurately predicted the HLA-A and HLA-B alleles for most subjects in the first cohort. Because HLA typing was unavailable for some donors at each locus, only the typed subset was used in association tests. Approximately 16 rarely observed V segments, including chromosome 9 orphons, were excluded from the earlier analysis of approximately 500 of the donors because counts were too low. Cytomegalovirus status was reported to be diagnosed by the classifier with high specificity and sensitivity in both the original and validation cohorts. Three of the identified cytomegalovirus-associated TCR beta chains were confirmed in vitro to be specific for cytomegalovirus antigens. A later analysis found that TCR association rates varied across HLA loci, with DRB1 alleles showing the most associated TCRs and HLA-C alleles the fewest. A cluster of highly shared sequence variants was judged likely to be a technical artifact of the sequencing pipeline. In a later analysis, HLA-associated TCR beta chains showed more clonal expansion and lower generation probabilities than non-associated chains that were equally common. The authors suggested that the approach could potentially be generalized to other disease states and immunological phenotypes. Across donors, most TCR sequences were observed very rarely, whereas some public TCRs were present in many individuals. In a later analysis, about 16,000 TCR beta sequences were associated with specific HLA alleles at a false discovery rate of 0.05. In an earlier analysis of several hundred of the donors, most TCR beta V segments were observed in productive rearrangements about 87% or about 30% of the time, broadly matching IMGT annotations. A later analysis reported that several top co-occurrence clusters appeared linked to parvovirus B19, influenza, CMV and Epstein-Barr virus. A later analysis found that most CMV-associated TCR beta chains appeared HLA-restricted, with HLA associations seemingly driven largely by CMV exposure. Linkage disequilibrium might explain the correlated functional status among segregating V segments, but an unknown experimental factor could not be ruled out. A total of 164 TCR beta chains were listed by the study as associated with cytomegalovirus. Some IMGT-functional V segments, including TRBV6-2 and TRBV6-3, could not be told apart with the 87-base-pair reads, so those segments were excluded. In this cohort, only TCR beta chains were sequenced, and detectable features were limited by the absence of alpha or paired-chain data.

Cut back by 3 bases and 2 bases, the V and J ends lie 5 bases apart. The germline V gene (reference sequence) specifies DFQATT as CDR1 and SNEGSKA as CDR2. The CDR3 starts with the cysteine, ends with the phenylalanine, and has 11 residues. Solely the CDR3 DNA is kept, with 33 bases framed from the first base. This clone was detected a few times. Its antigen is currently not known. No much larger clone is present one base from it, and per-base qualities are unavailable. The cohort consisted of approximately 670 healthy bone marrow donors. All cohort members were sampled while nominally healthy, although unrecorded immune exposures were likely present. The donor was CMV seronegative and was included in the group of a few hundred seronegative cohort members. Each donor provided a peripheral blood sample, and peripheral blood mononuclear cells were used for TCR beta sequencing. The Qiagen DNeasy Blood Extraction Kit was used to extract genomic DNA from the blood cell samples.

Receptor libraries were prepared by the immunoSEQ multiplex PCR assay. A mixture of 60 forward primers for TCR Vbeta segments and 13 reverse primers for TCR Jbeta segments was used in the multiplex PCR. Amplification of the CDR3 region of rearranged TCR beta genes was performed with a multiplex PCR assay on genomic DNA. Amplified TCR beta libraries were sequenced as 87-base-pair reads on the Illumina HiSeq System. For the original study's pipeline: In a later analysis, tens of millions of unique TCR beta chains were counted across the 650 to 700 repertoires, and roughly 11 million of these chains were shared by at least two donors. Raw reads were error-corrected and collapsed into unique sequences by a nearest-neighbor algorithm in which closely related sequences were merged to remove PCR and sequencing errors. V, D and J gene segments were assigned by aligning CDR3 sequences to IMGT reference sequences. For a sequence to be retained, at least a six-nucleotide match to both a V gene segment and a J gene segment was required. A rearrangement was called productive if the CDR3 had no stop codons and remained in frame with V and J, and every other rearrangement was called non-productive. CDR3 was defined by IMGT convention, running from the second conserved V-encoded cysteine to the conserved J-encoded phenylalanine. The earlier analysis of about 640 of the donors excluded any sequence lacking an unambiguous match to a single V gene segment. An earlier analysis of roughly 590 of the donors called V segments functional above 56.7% productive rearrangements and segregating when the between-donor standard deviation exceeded 5%. To diagnose cytomegalovirus status from the catalog of TCR beta chain sequences, a statistical classification framework was built. V and J gene assignment, in a later analysis, came from comparing TCR nucleotide sequences with IMGT/GENE-DB human TR gene sequences. Using the TCRdist pipeline, a later analysis assigned CDR3 sequences along with most-parsimonious VDJ recombination scenarios. In a later analysis, each TCR beta chain was defined by its CDR3 amino acid sequence together with its V-gene family, and reads without a unique V-gene family were excluded. A later analysis removed 592 highly shared, low-generation-probability nucleotide sequences to deal with suspected cross-contamination and a sequencing artifact. A later analysis calculated a clonal expansion index for each public chain from normalized within-repertoire ranks of inferred template counts. In a later analysis, generation probabilities were computed using a VDJ recombination model fitted to out-of-frame rearrangements, and the results were checked against IGoR. In a later analysis, hypergeometric tests were used to score TCR-TCR, TCR-HLA and TCR-CMV co-occurrence, with a repertoire-size bias correction applied to TCR pairs. To estimate false discovery rates, a later analysis permuted the HLA or CMV assignments 20 times. A later analysis grouped co-occurring TCRs with DBSCAN, adding TCRdist sequence similarity when clustering within HLA-allele-positive subsets. Repertoires with fewer than 30,000 or more than 120,000 public chains were left out of co-occurrence clustering, as were several repertoires with anomalous nucleotide sharing. The clones in this table, taken by TCRdb from immuneACCESS, are in-frame only. Not every clone is retained; where verified, under half of the shortfall comes from an unresolved V gene, and the cause of the rest is unknown. V and J calls and clone size are those listed in that table; D and trimming were worked out from the DNA. The sample table contains some 200,000 clones; only one count was recorded for approximately 79% of them. The top ten hold roughly 1.5% of the sample.

The clonotype originates from a man aged 50-60 years in good health and CMV-seronegative. Here the chain combines TRBV20-1 and TRBJ2-7; the D gene is possibly TRBD1, with 5 bases matching. The sample was PBMCs. The CDR3 protein: CSARTAYEQYF. The DNA reads as follows: TGCAGTGCTAGGACAGCCTACGAGCAGTACTTC.